Each of the 11 T cell receptor beta chains below was sequenced from the same sample in a study of T-cell reconstitution after alpha-beta-depleted transplantation in children. Using unique molecular identifiers, the investigators prepared the TCRbeta library. TCRdb ran MiXCR on the PCR reads and lists one entry per CDR3 protein. The repertoire holds about 610,000 distinct CDR3 sequences, with under 12% as singletons. The specimen comprised PBMCs from the stem cell graft donor, sampled from the stem cell graft. These receptors all stem from a human donor who donated a stem cell graft to a child with acute myeloid leukemia.

This clonotype was counted at least ten times. The chain combines TRBV5-5 with TRBJ2-7, with D unresolved. V lost 2 bases and J lost 7, with 7 bases in between. The CDR3 runs to 11 residues. Germline values: CDR1 SGHKS, CDR2 YYEKEE (reference sequence). The CDR3 DNA sequence: TGTGCCAGCAGCTTTAGGTTTGAGCAGTACTTC. This encodes CASSFRFEQYF.

This clonotype was counted at least ten times. The chain has TRBV20-1 and TRBJ2-5, with TRBD2 as a possible D gene (6 bases). The CDR3 extends over 12 amino acids. Germline V gene sequence: CDR1 DFQATT, CDR2 SNEGSKA (reference sequence). The V gene lost 1 base and the J gene lost 5 bases, with 8 bases spanning the gap. CDR3 DNA sequence: TGCAGTGCTAGAGCTAGCGCTGAGACCCAGTACTTC. This translates into CSARASAETQYF.

A remark on this clonotype: Germline is not matched at one junction end, which may reflect a read error. The rearrangement links TRBV5-1 to TRBJ2-1; D may correspond to TRBD1 or TRBD2 (5 bases each). There are 15 residues in the CDR3. From germline, CDR1 is SGHRS and CDR2 YFSETQ. The CDR3 is CASTLTGGSYNEQFF. CDR3 DNA sequence: TGCGCCAGCACCTTGACTGGGGGCTCCTACAATGAGCAGTTCTTC.

The chain joins TRBV7-2 to TRBJ2-1; the D gene is possibly TRBD2 (5 bases). This CDR3 has 16 amino acids. V was clipped by 5 bases and J by 0 bases, with 14 bases between them. Germline V gives CDR1 SGHTA, CDR2 FQGNSA. The CDR3 loop is CASSPRMGSSYNEQFF. The DNA of the CDR3 is TGTGCCAGCAGCCCGAGAATGGGGAGCTCCTACAATGAGCAGTTCTTC.

The J gene is TRBJ1-1, the V gene TRBV6-2 or TRBV6-3; D is possibly TRBD1 (5 bases). Trimming removed 7 bases at V and 6 bases at J, with 18 bases between. The CDR3 is 14 amino acids. Germline V gene lookup returns CDR1 MNHEY and CDR2 SVGEGT. Written as DNA, the CDR3 is TGTGCCAGCACCCAACCGGGGGGTCAGGCTGAAGCTTTCTTT. Amino acids: CASTQPGGQAEAFF.

This clonotype was seen many times. V and J are TRBV29-1 and TRBJ2-1; D unclear. With 3 bases removed from V and 0 bases from J, the gap between germline ends came to 12 bases. This CDR3 region has 15 residues. The germline CDR1 and CDR2 sequences are SQVTM and ANQGSEA. CDR3 bases: TGCAGCGTTGAGGGTGGTCAGACCTCCTACAATGAGCAGTTCTTC. Residues: CSVEGGQTSYNEQFF.

The rearrangement joins TRBV29-1 to TRBJ2-2; 10 bases map to TRBD2. The V and J ends lost 5 bases and 5 bases, in that order; junction bases with no gene match: 11. Looked up from germline, CDR1 is SQVTM and CDR2 is ANQGSEA. The CDR3 totals 16 residues. The DNA for the CDR3 is TGCAGCGTTAAACTTCTAGCGGGAGCAAAGACCGGGGAGCTGTTTTTT. This sequence encodes CSVKLLAGAKTGELFF.

This clonotype has ten or more counts. The chain uses TRBV15 and TRBJ2-3; no firm D call. The CDR3 has 14 amino acids. V was pared by 2 bases and J by 2 bases, with 8 bases between. Germline CDR1 reads LNHNV; CDR2 reads YYDKDF (reference sequence). This CDR3 is CATSRPPNTDTQYF. The DNA for the CDR3 is TGTGCCACCAGCAGACCCCCGAACACAGATACGCAGTATTTT.

There are many counts of this clonotype. This chain connects TRBV12-3 or TRBV12-4 to TRBJ2-1; TRBD2 agrees at 8 bases. The CDR3 is 15 residues long. After removal of 5 bases from V and 9 bases from J, the junction contained 12 bases not matched to a gene. This CDR3 is CASSKIAGLSGEQFF. The CDR3 DNA follows: TGTGCCAGCAGTAAAATAGCGGGACTGTCGGGTGAGCAGTTCTTC.

This clonotype was recorded at least ten times. The CDR3 nucleotides read TGTGCCAGCTCACCCCTGGCTGGGTCCTACAATGAGCAGTTCTTC. It specifies CASSPLAGSYNEQFF. The chain is built from TRBV18 and TRBJ2-1, with D unclear. The CDR3 covers 15 residues. Deletions cut 3 bases from V and 1 base from J, with 10 bases between. The germline V gene has CDR1 KGHSH and CDR2 LQKENI.

This clonotype has ten or more counts. V and J are TRBV6-2 or TRBV6-3 and TRBJ2-1; 14 bases map to TRBD2. V shed 6 bases and J 9 bases; nucleotides not matched to a gene: 4. In germline, CDR1 is MNHEY, CDR2 SVGEGT. This CDR3 contains 14 residues. The CDR3 protein is CASRGLAGVGEQFF. DNA for the CDR3: TGTGCCAGCAGGGGACTAGCGGGGGTAGGTGAGCAGTTCTTC.